The clone carrying this T cell receptor (beta chain) was detected a few times. The target antigen is unknown. Trimming removed 7 bases from V and 4 bases from J, with 11 bases in between. This CDR3 is built from 13 residues. Germline V gene sequence: CDR1 ENHRY, CDR2 SYGVKD. RNA extraction and reverse transcription yielded cDNA as sequencing template. The data were produced by immunoSEQ multiplex PCR, yet TCRdb's version contains in-frame clones alone and is incomplete. This table holds approximately 150,000 clones, roughly 50% found once. The source of the sample is a study of CD8+ T cells in alopecia areata. Regarding the study as a whole: Scalp data also include sequences from resident alphabeta T cells of normal skin.

PBMCs, the starting material, were the source of sorted CD4+ and CD8+ T cells. The receptor comes from a human donor in good health. The sequencing input was CD4+ T cells sorted from blood. The V and J genes are TRBV10-3 and TRBJ2-1; D perhaps matches TRBD2 (6 bases). In DNA form, the CDR3 reads TGTGCCATCAACGATGGGGGGTACAATGAGCAGTTCTTC. Residues: CAINDGGYNEQFF.